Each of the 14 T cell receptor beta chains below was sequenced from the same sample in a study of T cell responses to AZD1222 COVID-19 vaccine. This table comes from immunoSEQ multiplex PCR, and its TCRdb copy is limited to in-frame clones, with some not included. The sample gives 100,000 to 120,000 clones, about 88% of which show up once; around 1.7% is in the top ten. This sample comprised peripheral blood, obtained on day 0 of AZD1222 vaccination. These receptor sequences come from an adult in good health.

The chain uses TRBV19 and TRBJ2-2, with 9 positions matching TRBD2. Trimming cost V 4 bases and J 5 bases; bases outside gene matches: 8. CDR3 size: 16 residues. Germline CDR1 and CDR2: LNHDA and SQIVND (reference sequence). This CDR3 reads CASSTSRGRETGELFF. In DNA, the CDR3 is TGTGCCAGTAGTACCTCCCGCGGGAGGGAGACCGGGGAGCTGTTTTTT.

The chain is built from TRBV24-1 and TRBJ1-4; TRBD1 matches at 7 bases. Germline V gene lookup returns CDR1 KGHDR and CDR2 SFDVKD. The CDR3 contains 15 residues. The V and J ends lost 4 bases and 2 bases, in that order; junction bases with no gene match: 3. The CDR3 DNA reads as TGTGCCACCAGTGACACGGGACAGACTAATGAAAAACTGTTTTTT. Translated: CATSDTGQTNEKLFF.

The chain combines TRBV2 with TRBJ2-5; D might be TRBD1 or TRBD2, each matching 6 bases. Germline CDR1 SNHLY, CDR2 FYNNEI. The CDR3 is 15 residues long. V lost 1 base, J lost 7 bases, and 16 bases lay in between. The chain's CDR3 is CASSEVRGALLTQYF. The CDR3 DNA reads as TGTGCCAGCAGTGAAGTTAGGGGGGCGCTCCTGACCCAGTACTTC.

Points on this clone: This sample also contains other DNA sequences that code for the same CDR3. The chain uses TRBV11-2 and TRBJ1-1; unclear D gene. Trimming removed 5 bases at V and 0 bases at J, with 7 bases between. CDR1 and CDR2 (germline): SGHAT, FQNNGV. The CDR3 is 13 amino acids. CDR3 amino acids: CASSLGMNTEAFF. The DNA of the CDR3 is TGTGCCAGCAGCCTGGGGATGAACACTGAAGCTTTCTTT.

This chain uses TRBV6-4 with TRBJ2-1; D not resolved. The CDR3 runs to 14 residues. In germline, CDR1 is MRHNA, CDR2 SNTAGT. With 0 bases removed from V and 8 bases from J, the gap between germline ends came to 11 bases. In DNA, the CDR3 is TGTGCCAGCAGTGACTCGTCACACAGTCATGAGCAGTTCTTC. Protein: CASSDSSHSHEQFF.

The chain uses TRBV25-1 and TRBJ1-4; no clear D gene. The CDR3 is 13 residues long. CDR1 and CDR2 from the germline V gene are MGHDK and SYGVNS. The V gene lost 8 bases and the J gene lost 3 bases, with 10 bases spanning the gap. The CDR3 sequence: CASGRSANEKLFF. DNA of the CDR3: TGTGCCAGCGGTCGATCCGCTAATGAAAAACTGTTTTTT.

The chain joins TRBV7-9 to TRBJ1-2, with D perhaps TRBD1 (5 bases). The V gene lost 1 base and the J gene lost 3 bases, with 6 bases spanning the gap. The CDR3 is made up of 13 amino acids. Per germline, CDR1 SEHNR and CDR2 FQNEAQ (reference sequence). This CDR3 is CASSLETDYGYTF. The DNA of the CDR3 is TGTGCCAGCAGCTTAGAGACAGACTATGGCTACACCTTC. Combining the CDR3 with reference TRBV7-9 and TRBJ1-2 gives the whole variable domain DTGVSQNPRHKITKRGQNVTFRCDPISEHNRLYWYRQTLGQGPEFLTYFQNEAQLEKSRLLSDRFSAERPKGSFSTLEIQRTEQGDSAMYLCASSLETDYGYTFGSGTRLTVV.

The CDR3 nucleotides read TGTGCCAGCAGTTACGAACTAGCGGGCTACGAGCAGTACTTC. Residues: CASSYELAGYEQYF. V and J are TRBV6-5 and TRBJ2-7, with TRBD2 identical over 9 bases. Germline V gene sequence: CDR1 MNHEY, CDR2 SVGAGI. V shed 2 bases, J shed 3 bases, and the junction held 2 bases outside the gene matches. This CDR3 contains 14 residues.

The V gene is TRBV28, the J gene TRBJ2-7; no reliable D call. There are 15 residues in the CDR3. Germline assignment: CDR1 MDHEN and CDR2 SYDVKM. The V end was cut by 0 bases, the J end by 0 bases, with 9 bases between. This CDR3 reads CASSLWDESSYEQYF. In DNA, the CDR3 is TGTGCCAGCAGTTTATGGGACGAGAGCTCCTACGAGCAGTACTTC.

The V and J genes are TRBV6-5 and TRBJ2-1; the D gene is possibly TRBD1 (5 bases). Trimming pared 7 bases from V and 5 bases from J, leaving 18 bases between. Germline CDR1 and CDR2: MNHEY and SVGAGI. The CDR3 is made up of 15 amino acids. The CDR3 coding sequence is TGTGCCAGCATGCGTACCATAGGGGCCAACAATGAGCAGTTCTTC. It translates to CASMRTIGANNEQFF.

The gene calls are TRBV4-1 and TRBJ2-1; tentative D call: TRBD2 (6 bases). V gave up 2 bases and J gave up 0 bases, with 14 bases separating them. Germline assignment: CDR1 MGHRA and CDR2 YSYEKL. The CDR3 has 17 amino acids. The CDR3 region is CASSQPGTESSYNEQFF. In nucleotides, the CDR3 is TGCGCCAGCAGCCAACCTGGGACTGAGAGCTCCTACAATGAGCAGTTCTTC.

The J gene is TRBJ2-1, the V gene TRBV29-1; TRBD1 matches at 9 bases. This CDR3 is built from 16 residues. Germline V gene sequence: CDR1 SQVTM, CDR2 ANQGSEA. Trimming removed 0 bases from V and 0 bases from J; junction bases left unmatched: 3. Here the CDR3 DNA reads TGCAGCGTTGAAGATGAGACAGGGGGCTCCTACAATGAGCAGTTCTTC. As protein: CSVEDETGGSYNEQFF.

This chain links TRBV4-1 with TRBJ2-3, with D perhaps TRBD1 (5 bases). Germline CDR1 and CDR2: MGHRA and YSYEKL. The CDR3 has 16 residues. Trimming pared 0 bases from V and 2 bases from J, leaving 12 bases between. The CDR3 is CASSQDHRGPTDTQYF. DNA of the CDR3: TGCGCCAGCAGCCAAGATCATAGGGGCCCCACAGATACGCAGTATTTT.

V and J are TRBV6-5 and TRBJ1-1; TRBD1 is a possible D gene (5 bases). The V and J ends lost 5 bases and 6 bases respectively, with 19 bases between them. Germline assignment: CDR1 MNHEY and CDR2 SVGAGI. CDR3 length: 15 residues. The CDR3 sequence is CASSLGPDGGSEAFF. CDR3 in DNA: TGTGCCAGCAGTCTGGGACCTGACGGGGGGTCTGAAGCTTTCTTT.